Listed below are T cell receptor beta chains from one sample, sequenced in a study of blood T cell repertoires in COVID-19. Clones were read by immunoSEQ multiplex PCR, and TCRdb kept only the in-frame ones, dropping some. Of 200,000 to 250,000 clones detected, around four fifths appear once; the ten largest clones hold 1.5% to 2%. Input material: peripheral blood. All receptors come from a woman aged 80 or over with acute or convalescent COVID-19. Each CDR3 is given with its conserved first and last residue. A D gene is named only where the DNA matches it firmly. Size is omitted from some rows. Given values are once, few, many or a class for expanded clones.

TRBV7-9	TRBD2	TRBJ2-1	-	TGTGCCAGCAGCTTAGCGGGACTAGCGGGTGAGCAGTTCTTC	CASSLAGLAGEQFF
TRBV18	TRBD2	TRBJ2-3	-	TGTGCCAGCTCACCACAGCGGGGAAGCACAGATACGCAGTATTTT	CASSPQRGSTDTQYF
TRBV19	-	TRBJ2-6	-	TGTGCCAGTAGCTCGTCGGCTAGGTCTGGGGCCAACGTCCTGACTTTC	CASSSSARSGANVLTF
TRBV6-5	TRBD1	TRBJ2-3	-	TGTGCCAGCAGGGGGGACAGGGTGAGAACAGATACGCAGTATTTT	CASRGDRVRTDTQYF
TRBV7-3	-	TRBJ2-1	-	TGTGCCAAAGGGGCCCTTCGTGAGCAGTTCTTC	CAKGALREQFF
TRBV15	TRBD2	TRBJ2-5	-	TGTGCCACCAGCAGAGCCGGCACGGGAGGGGCCCAGTACTTC	CATSRAGTGGAQYF
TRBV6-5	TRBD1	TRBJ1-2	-	TGTGCCAGCAGTTACTCGATTGGACAGGGGGTTGGCTACACCTTC	CASSYSIGQGVGYTF
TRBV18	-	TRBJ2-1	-	TGTGCCAGCTCACCACGGCGGGATTACAATGAGCAGTTCTTC	CASSPRRDYNEQFF
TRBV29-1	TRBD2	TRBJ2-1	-	TGCAGCGTTGAAGAGGCTAGCGGGAGATTTTACAATGAGCAGTTCTTC	CSVEEASGRFYNEQFF
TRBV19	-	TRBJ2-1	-	TGTGCCAGTAGTATGCGTGGTAGCGGTGAAGCCGATGAGCAGTTCTTC	CASSMRGSGEADEQFF
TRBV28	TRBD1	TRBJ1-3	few	TGTGCCAGCCGGGGACAGCTAAACTCTGGAAACACCATATATTTT	CASRGQLNSGNTIYF
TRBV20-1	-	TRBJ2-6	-	TGCAGTGCTAGTTCCTTAGGGGCTGGGGCCAACGTCCTGACTTTC	CSASSLGAGANVLTF
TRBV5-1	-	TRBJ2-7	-	TGCGCCAGCAGCTACATCAGGGGTATAGGGGAGCAGTACTTC	CASSYIRGIGEQYF
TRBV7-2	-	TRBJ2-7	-	TGTGCCAGCAGCTTAGACTATTACTACGAGCAGTACTTC	CASSLDYYYEQYF
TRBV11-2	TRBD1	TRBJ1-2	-	TGTGCCAGCAGCCTCCTTCCGGGACAGGGGGATGGCTACACCTTC	CASSLLPGQGDGYTF
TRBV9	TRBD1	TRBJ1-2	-	TGTGCCAGCAGCCTTTCGGGACAGGGGGCGGGAGGCTACACCTTC	CASSLSGQGAGGYTF
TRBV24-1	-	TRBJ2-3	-	TGTGCCACCAGTGACCCAGGATCGTCAGATACGCAGTATTTT	CATSDPGSSDTQYF
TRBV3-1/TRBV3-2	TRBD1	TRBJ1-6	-	TGTGCCAGCAGCCAACACGGTCGGGACAGGGGGAATTCACCCCTCCACTTT	CASSQHGRDRGNSPLHF
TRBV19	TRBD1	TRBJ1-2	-	TGTGCCAGTAGTATCCCAAATCGACAGGGGGCTAATGGCTACACCTTC	CASSIPNRQGANGYTF
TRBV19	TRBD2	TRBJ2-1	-	TGTGCCAGTAGTTCGACTAGCGGGAGGGCCGGGGGAAATGAGCAGTTCTTC	CASSSTSGRAGGNEQFF
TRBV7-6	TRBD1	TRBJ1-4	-	TGTGCCAGCAGCTGGACCGGGACAGGGAATGAAAAACTGTTTTTT	CASSWTGTGNEKLFF
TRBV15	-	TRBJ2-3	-	TGTGCCACCAGCAGGGGGGGAGGTCAAGATACGCAGTATTTT	CATSRGGGQDTQYF
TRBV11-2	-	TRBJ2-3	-	TGTGCCAGCAGCTTTATAGCGGATGAGGATACGCAGTATTTT	CASSFIADEDTQYF
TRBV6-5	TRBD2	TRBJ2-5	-	TGTGCCAGCAGGCGGACTAGTCAAGAGACCCAGTACTTC	CASRRTSQETQYF
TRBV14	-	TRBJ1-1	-	TGTGCCAGCAGCCAACGGGACACGGATGGCAAAGCTTTCTTT	CASSQRDTDGKAFF
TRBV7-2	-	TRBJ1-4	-	TGTGCCAGCAGCTTAGTGGCAGGCCAAAAACTGTTTTTT	CASSLVAGQKLFF
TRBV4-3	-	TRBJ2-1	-	TGCGCCAGCAGCCGAGACTGGAGCATACCGAATGAGCAGTTCTTC	CASSRDWSIPNEQFF
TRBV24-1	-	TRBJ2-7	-	TGTGCCACCAGTGATTCTACAGGGCTCGAGCAGTACTTC	CATSDSTGLEQYF
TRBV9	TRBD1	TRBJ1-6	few	TGTGCCAGCAGCGCCGGACAGGGGGCTGGGGTAGGCTCACCCCTCCACTTT	CASSAGQGAGVGSPLHF
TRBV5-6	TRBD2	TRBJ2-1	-	TGTGCCAGCAGCTTAAAGCGGGAAAGCTCCTACAATGAGCAGTTCTTC	CASSLKRESSYNEQFF
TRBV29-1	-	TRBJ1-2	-	TGCAGCGCGTTTGCCCCCGATAGTGGCTACACCTTC	CSAFAPDSGYTF
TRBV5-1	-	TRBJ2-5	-	TGCGCCAGCAGCCCCTATCTGGGGCGAGAGACCCAGTACTTC	CASSPYLGRETQYF
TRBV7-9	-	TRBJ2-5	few	TGTGCCAGCAGCTTAGACGACACGAGGACCCAGTACTTC	CASSLDDTRTQYF
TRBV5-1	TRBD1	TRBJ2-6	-	TGCGCCAGCAGCTTGGCGGGACAGGGGAAGTCTGGGGCCAACGTCCTGACTTTC	CASSLAGQGKSGANVLTF
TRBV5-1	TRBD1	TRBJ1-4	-	TGCGCCAGCCGGCTGACAGGGGCTAATGAAAAACTGTTTTTT	CASRLTGANEKLFF
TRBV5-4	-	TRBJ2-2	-	TGTGCCAGCAGCTTGGCGCAGGGCCCATCGAACACCGGGGAGCTGTTTTTT	CASSLAQGPSNTGELFF
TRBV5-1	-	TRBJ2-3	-	TGCGCCAGCAGCTTGGACCTGCGCCCAGATACGCAGTATTTT	CASSLDLRPDTQYF
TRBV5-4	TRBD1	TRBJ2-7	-	TGTGCCAGCAGCTTGGGGGACAGATACGAGCAGTACTTC	CASSLGDRYEQYF
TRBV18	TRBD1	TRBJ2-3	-	TGTGCCAGCTCACGCGGGACAGGGAGCACAGATACGCAGTATTTT	CASSRGTGSTDTQYF
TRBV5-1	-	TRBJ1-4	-	TGCGCCAGCAGCCCCCATGAGGGCGGCGATGAAAAACTGTTTTTT	CASSPHEGGDEKLFF
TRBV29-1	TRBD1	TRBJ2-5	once	TGCAGTGGGGGGACAGGGGGCCAAGAGACCCAGTACTTC	CSGGTGGQETQYF
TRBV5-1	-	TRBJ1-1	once	TGCGCCAGCAGCTATTACAGGGTCGGAAGCACTGAAGCTTTCTTT	CASSYYRVGSTEAFF
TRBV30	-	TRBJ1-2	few	TGTGCCTGGAGACAGACATCCTATGGCTACACCTTC	CAWRQTSYGYTF
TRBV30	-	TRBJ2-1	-	TGTGCCTGGAGAGGGGTGACTTCCTACAATGAGCAGTTCTTC	CAWRGVTSYNEQFF
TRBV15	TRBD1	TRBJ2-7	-	TGTGCCACCAGCCTTTCGCCGGGACAGGGATCCGAGCAGTACTTC	CATSLSPGQGSEQYF
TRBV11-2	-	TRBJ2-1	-	TGTGCCAGCAGCTTAGTAGCGGATCTAGTCTCCTACAATGAGCAGTTCTTC	CASSLVADLVSYNEQFF
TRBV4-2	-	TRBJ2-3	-	TGTGCCAGCAGCCCAGGAGGTGGTTCCGGGGTATCGCAAGATACGCAGTATTTT	CASSPGGGSGVSQDTQYF
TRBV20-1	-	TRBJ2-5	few	TGCAGTGCTTGTGGTGGGGGGCAAGAGACCCAGTACTTC	CSACGGGQETQYF
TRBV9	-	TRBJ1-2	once	TGTGCCAGCAGCCTTAATCCAGGGAACGGCTACACCTTC	CASSLNPGNGYTF
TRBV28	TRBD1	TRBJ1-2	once	TGTGCCAGCAGTTTAGGGACAGGGCGTCGGTTCTATGGCTACACCTTC	CASSLGTGRRFYGYTF
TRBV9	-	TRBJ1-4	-	TGTGCCAGCAGCCCCACGGGGGTTGCAACTAATGAAAAACTGTTTTTT	CASSPTGVATNEKLFF
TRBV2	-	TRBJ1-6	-	TGTGCCAGCAGTGGAACAGGGAATTATAATTCACCCCTCCACTTT	CASSGTGNYNSPLHF
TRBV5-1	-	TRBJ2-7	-	TGCGCCAGCAGCTCCAGCAGGGGCCTCTCCTACGAGCAGTACTTC	CASSSSRGLSYEQYF
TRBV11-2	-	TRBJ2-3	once	TGTGCCAGCAGCCCCGGGGAGCGCGAGGATACGCAGTATTTT	CASSPGEREDTQYF
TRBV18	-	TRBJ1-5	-	TGTGCCAGCTCACCAGAAAGGGGCGATCAGCCCCAGCATTTT	CASSPERGDQPQHF
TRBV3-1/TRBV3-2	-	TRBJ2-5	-	TGTGCCAGCAGCGAAAGGGGGCGGGGCCAAGAGACCCAGTACTTC	CASSERGRGQETQYF